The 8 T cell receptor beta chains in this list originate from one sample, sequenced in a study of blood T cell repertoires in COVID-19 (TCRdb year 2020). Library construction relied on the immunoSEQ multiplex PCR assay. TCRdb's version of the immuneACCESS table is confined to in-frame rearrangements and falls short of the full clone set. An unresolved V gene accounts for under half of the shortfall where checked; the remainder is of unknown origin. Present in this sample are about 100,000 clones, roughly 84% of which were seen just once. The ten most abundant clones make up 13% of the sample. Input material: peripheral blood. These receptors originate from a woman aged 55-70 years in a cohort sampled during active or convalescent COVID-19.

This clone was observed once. The CDR3 nucleotides read TGTGCCAGCAGTTTAACCCAGCAGGCAGGGGGCTACACCTTC. As protein: CASSLTQQAGGYTF. The gene calls are TRBV28 and TRBJ1-2; maybe TRBD1 (5 bases). The CDR3 totals 14 residues. Germline loops: CDR1 MDHEN, CDR2 SYDVKM. V gave up 2 bases and J gave up 8 bases, with 15 bases separating them.

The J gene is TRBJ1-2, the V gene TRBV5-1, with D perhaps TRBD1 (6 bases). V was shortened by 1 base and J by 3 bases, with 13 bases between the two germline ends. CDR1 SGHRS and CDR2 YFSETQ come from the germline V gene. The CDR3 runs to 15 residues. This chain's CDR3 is CASSLLGGPDYGYTF. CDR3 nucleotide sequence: TGCGCCAGCAGCTTGTTGGGGGGGCCCGACTATGGCTACACCTTC.

CDR3 sequence (DNA): TGTGCCAGCAGCTTGGCACCTACAGGGACCACTGAAGCTTTCTTT. Its protein is CASSLAPTGTTEAFF. This chain joins TRBV13 and TRBJ1-1, with a tentative D call TRBD1 (6 bases). The V end lost 3 bases, the J end lost 4 bases, and 15 bases lay between the germline ends. Germline-derived CDR1 and CDR2 are PRHDT and FYEKMQ (reference sequence). CDR3 length: 15 residues.

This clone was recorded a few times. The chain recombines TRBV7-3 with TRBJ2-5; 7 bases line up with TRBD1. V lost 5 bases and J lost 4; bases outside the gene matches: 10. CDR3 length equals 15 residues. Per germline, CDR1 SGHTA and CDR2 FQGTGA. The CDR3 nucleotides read TGTGCCAGCAGCCGAACACAGGGGCTGGGAGAGACCCAGTACTTC. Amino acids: CASSRTQGLGETQYF.

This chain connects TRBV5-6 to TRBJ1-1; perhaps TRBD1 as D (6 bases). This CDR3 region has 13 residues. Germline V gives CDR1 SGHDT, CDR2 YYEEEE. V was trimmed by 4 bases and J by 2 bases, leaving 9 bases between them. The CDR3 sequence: CASSPGTNTEAFF. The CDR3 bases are TGTGCCAGCAGCCCCGGGACAAACACTGAAGCTTTCTTT.

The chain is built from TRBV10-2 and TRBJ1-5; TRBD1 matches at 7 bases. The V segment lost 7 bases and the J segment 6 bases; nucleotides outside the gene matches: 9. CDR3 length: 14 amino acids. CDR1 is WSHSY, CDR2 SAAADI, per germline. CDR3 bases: TGCGCCAGCACCAGAGACAGGGAGCGTCAGCCCCAGCATTTT. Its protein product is CASTRDRERQPQHF.

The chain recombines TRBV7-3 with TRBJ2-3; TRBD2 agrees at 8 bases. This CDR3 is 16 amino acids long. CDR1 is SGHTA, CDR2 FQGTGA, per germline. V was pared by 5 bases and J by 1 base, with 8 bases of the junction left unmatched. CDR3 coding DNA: TGTGCCAGCAGCCAAAGTCCCGGGAGGGGCACAGATACGCAGTATTTT. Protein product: CASSQSPGRGTDTQYF.

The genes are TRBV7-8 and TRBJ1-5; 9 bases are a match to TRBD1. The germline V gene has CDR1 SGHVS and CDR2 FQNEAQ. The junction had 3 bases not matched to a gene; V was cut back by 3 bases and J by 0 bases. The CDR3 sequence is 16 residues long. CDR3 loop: CASSFGTGHSNQPQHF. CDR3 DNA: TGTGCCAGCAGCTTCGGGACAGGGCATAGCAATCAGCCCCAGCATTTT.